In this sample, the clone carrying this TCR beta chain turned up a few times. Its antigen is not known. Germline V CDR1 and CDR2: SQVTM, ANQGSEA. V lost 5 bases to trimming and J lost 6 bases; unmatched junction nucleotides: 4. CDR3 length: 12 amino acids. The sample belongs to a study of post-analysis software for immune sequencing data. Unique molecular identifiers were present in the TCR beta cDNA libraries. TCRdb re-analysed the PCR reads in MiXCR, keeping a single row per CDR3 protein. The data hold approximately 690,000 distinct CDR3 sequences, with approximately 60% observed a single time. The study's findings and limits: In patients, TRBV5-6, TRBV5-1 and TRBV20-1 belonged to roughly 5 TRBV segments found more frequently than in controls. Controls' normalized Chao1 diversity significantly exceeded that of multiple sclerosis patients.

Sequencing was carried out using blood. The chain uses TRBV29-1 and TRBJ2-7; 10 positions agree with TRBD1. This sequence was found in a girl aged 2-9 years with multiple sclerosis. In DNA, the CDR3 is TGCAGCGTTTCCGGGACAGGGGCCGAGCAGTACTTC. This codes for CSVSGTGAEQYF.